Only one count was recorded for the clone carrying this T cell receptor (beta chain). The antigen remains undetermined. TCRdb's copy holds only in-frame clones and misses some; the assay was immunoSEQ multiplex PCR. The table lists some 2 million clones, 95% of them singletons. This specimen belongs to a study of shared clonotypes between healthy human individuals. Study-wide results and caveats: Clonotypes shared by all four sorted-subset donors had higher generation probabilities than non-shared clonotypes.

This CDR3 spans 14 amino acids. J lost 7 bases, V lost 4 bases, and 7 bases had no gene match. Germline assignment: CDR1 SGHVS and CDR2 FNYEAQ. Healthy and HIV-negative, the adult donors had no recent acute infections or vaccinations. This receptor was taken from a young man in good health. The source material was naive CD4+ T cells sorted from blood. Subset indicated: CD45RA+ positively selected. The chain employs TRBV7-6 and TRBJ2-7, with 10 bases aligning to TRBD1. The CDR3 here is CASSSADRGREQYF. The CDR3, as DNA: TGTGCCAGCAGCTCCGCCGACAGGGGGCGAGAGCAGTACTTC.